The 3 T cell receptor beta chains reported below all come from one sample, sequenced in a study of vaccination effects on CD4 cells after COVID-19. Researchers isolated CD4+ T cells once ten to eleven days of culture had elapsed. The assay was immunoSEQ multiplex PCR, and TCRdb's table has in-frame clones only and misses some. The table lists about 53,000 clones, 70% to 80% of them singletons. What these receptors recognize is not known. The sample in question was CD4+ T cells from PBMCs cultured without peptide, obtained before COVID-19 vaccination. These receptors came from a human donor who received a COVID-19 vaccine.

CDR3 coding DNA: TGCAGCGTTGAAGATCAACAGGGATCCAACTATGGCTACACCTTC. Translated, it gives CSVEDQQGSNYGYTF. The V call is TRBV29-1, the J call TRBJ1-2; TRBD1 might be the D (6 bases). The CDR3 runs to 15 residues. V was cut by 0 bases and J by 2 bases, with 13 bases left in between. Looked up from germline, CDR1 is SQVTM and CDR2 is ANQGSEA.

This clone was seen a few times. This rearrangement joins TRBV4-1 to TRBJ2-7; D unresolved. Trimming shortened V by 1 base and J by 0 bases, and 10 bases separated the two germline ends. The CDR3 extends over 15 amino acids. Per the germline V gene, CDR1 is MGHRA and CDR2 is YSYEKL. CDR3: CASSQGASGSYEQYV. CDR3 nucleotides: TGCGCCAGCAGCCAAGGAGCCTCTGGCTCCTACGAGCAGTACGTC.

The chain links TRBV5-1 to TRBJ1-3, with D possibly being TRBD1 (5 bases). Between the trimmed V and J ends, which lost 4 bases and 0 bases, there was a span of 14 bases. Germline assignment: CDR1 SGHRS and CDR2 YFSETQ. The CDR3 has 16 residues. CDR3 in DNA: TGCGCCAGCAGCACAGGCGGAATTACCTCTGGAAACACCATATATTTT. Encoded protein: CASSTGGITSGNTIYF.